This T cell receptor (beta chain) was found in a study of T cell repertoires in cytomegalovirus infection. The germline gives CDR1 SGHTA, CDR2 FQGTGA. This CDR3 contains 15 residues. Deletions cut 5 bases from V and 1 base from J, with 15 bases between. From the reads, TCRdb called clonotypes with MiXCR, one entry per CDR3 protein. Of roughly 320,000 distinct CDR3 sequences detected, more than 8% appear once; the ten largest clones hold approximately 4.7%. This chain links TRBV7-3 with TRBJ2-7; D might be TRBD1 (6 bases). The TCR sequence derives from a human donor in good health (CMV status not recorded). Some clones in this sample may be carry-over from other donors' samples. The sequencing sample was made of PBMCs. The CDR3 region has the DNA TGTGCCAGCAGCCTGACCGGGACACAGTCCTACGAGCAGTACTTC. Translated: CASSLTGTQSYEQYF. Supplemented by reference TRBV7-3 and TRBJ2-7, the full variable domain reads GAGVSQTPSNKVTEKGKYVELRCDPISGHTALYWYRQSLGQGPEFLIYFQGTGAADDSGLPNDRFFAVRPEGSVSTLKIQRTERGDSAVYLCASSLTGTQSYEQYFGPGTRLTVT.